These 23 T cell receptor beta chains originate from one sample sequenced in a study of T cells expressing NK-cell markers. After re-calling the 5' RACE reads, TCRdb lists one entry per CDR3 protein, DNA absent. The table for this sample gives roughly 170,000 distinct CDR3 sequences. Source material: blood T cells: a sorted CD56 or NKG2C T cell subset, CD4+ or CD8+ T cells, or bulk PBMC T cells (not recorded which). These receptor sequences come from a woman between 18 and 75 years old in good health.

The V gene is TRBV28, the J gene TRBJ2-7. The CDR3 has 11 amino acids. The germline gives CDR1 MDHEN, CDR2 SYDVKM. The CDR3 sequence: CASSKNYEQYF. Supplemented by reference TRBV28 and TRBJ2-7, the full variable domain reads DVKVTQSSRYLVKRTGEKVFLECVQDMDHENMFWYRQDPGLGLRLIYFSYDVKMKEKGDIPEGYSVSREKKERFSLILESASTNQTSMYLCASSKNYEQYFGPGTRLTVT.

The rearrangement joins TRBV20-1 to TRBJ1-4; TCRdb returns TRBD1, unconfirmable since there is no DNA. The CDR3 spans 16 residues. Germline V CDR1 and CDR2: DFQATT, SNEGSKA (reference sequence). The chain's CDR3 is CSARGPEFSNFEKLFF.

This clonotype is labeled medium-sized (0.01 to 0.1%) based on frequency. The chain uses TRBV5-1 and TRBJ2-7; checking the TCRdb D call of TRBD1 is not possible without DNA. Germline V lookup: CDR1 SGHRS, CDR2 YFSETQ. This CDR3 spans 14 amino acids. The CDR3 loop reads CASSTQDSSYEQYF.

This chain connects TRBV28 to TRBJ2-1; TCRdb returns TRBD1, unconfirmable since there is no DNA. The CDR3 extends over 14 amino acids. Germline CDR1 MDHEN, CDR2 SYDVKM. CDR3 sequence reads: CASSRSHVRNEQFF.

V is TRBV5-1 and J is TRBJ2-1; checking the TCRdb D call of TRBD2 is not possible without DNA. Germline V lookup: CDR1 SGHRS, CDR2 YFSETQ. The CDR3 totals 17 residues. This CDR3 is CASSFQPSGSSYNEQFF.

CDR3 protein: CSARDLRLGNTGELFF. V usage is TRBV20-1 and J usage is TRBJ2-2. The V gene's germline CDR1 is DFQATT and CDR2 SNEGSKA (reference sequence). CDR3 size: 16 residues.

The rearrangement uses TRBV9 and TRBJ2-7; TCRdb lists TRBD1, though no DNA is available to test this call. Germline V lookup: CDR1 SGDLS, CDR2 YYNGEE. CDR3 length equals 14 residues. The CDR3 region is CASSEQALSYEQYF.

The gene calls are TRBV5-1 and TRBJ1-1; TCRdb names TRBD1, which stays unverified in the absence of DNA. The germline V gene has CDR1 SGHRS and CDR2 YFSETQ. The CDR3 has 13 residues. CDR3 protein: CASSATSGSEAFF.

This chain connects TRBV4-1 to TRBJ1-1; TCRdb returns TRBD1, unconfirmable since there is no DNA. Germline CDR1 and CDR2: MGHRA and YSYEKL. This CDR3 contains 15 residues. The CDR3 sequence is CASRAGENRVTEAFF.

J is TRBJ2-7 and V is TRBV6-5; TCRdb's D call, TRBD1, is unchecked because there is no DNA. Per the germline V gene, CDR1 is MNHEY and CDR2 is SVGAGI. CDR3 size: 12 residues. The CDR3 region is CASSRRGYEQYF.

The chain combines TRBV5-1 with TRBJ2-7; TCRdb lists TRBD2, though no DNA is available to test this call. The CDR3 has 14 amino acids. CDR1 and CDR2 from the germline V gene are SGHRS and YFSETQ. The CDR3 is CASSRTGGADEQYF.

V is TRBV20-1 and J is TRBJ2-7; as DNA is missing, the TRBD1 call by TCRdb cannot be tested. The CDR3 is 17 residues long. CDR1 is DFQATT and CDR2 is SNEGSKA in the germline V gene (reference sequence). CDR3 residues: CSATTERGGSYSYEQYF.

This sequence joins TRBV29-1 and TRBJ2-3; the D call from TCRdb, TRBD2, cannot be confirmed without DNA. Germline CDR1 and CDR2: SQVTM and ANQGSEA. The CDR3 spans 20 residues. The CDR3 sequence: CSVGQGGGHFGLADTDTQYF.

The rearrangement joins TRBV6-1 to TRBJ2-7; TCRdb proposes TRBD2, but this gene call is untestable without DNA. Germline values: CDR1 MNHNS, CDR2 SASEGT. The CDR3 is made up of 15 amino acids. The CDR3 protein is CASSPGLAGVNEQYF.

This chain links TRBV29-1 with TRBJ2-7; TCRdb selects TRBD1, and the lack of DNA leaves this call unchecked. The germline CDR1 and CDR2 sequences are SQVTM and ANQGSEA. The CDR3 is made up of 13 amino acids. The CDR3 sequence: CSVVPDSSYEQYF.

The rearrangement uses TRBV7-2 and TRBJ2-1; TCRdb selects TRBD2, and the lack of DNA leaves this call unchecked. The CDR3 has 15 residues. Germline V gene lookup returns CDR1 SGHTA and CDR2 FQGNSA. The CDR3 loop reads CASSLTTSAGYEQFF. Drawing the rest from reference TRBV7-2 and TRBJ2-1, the complete variable domain is GAGVSQSPSNKVTEKGKDVELRCDPISGHTALYWYRQSLGQGLEFLIYFQGNSAPDKSGLPSDRFSAERTGGSVSTLTIQRTQQEDSAVYLCASSLTTSAGYEQFFGPGTRLTVL.

This chain's CDR3 is CASSGRGPSYGYTF. The chain uses TRBV5-5 and TRBJ1-2; TCRdb outputs TRBD1, but without DNA this stays unchecked. The CDR3 is 14 residues long. Germline V gives CDR1 SGHKS, CDR2 YYEKEE (reference sequence).

The chain uses TRBV20-1 and TRBJ2-2; no DNA is available, so the TRBD1 call from TCRdb remains unchecked. Germline V gene data show CDR1 as DFQATT and CDR2 as SNEGSKA (reference sequence). This CDR3 is 13 amino acids long. The CDR3 protein is CSARKLSPGELFF.

This chain uses TRBV29-1 with TRBJ2-1. In germline, CDR1 is SQVTM, CDR2 ANQGSEA. CDR3 length: 11 residues. The CDR3 loop reads CSVDRLAVQFF.

The chain recombines TRBV9 with TRBJ2-2; TCRdb returns TRBD1, unconfirmable since there is no DNA. Germline loops: CDR1 SGDLS, CDR2 YYNGEE. This CDR3 spans 16 amino acids. The CDR3 reads CASSVDGQGAVGELFF.

The rearrangement joins TRBV7-2 to TRBJ2-5; TCRdb reports TRBD1, a call that lacks DNA to check it against. Germline V gene lookup returns CDR1 SGHTA and CDR2 FQGNSA. This CDR3 contains 14 residues. CDR3 amino acids: CASSLDRGSETQYF.

V and J are TRBV7-3 and TRBJ1-6; TCRdb's D call of TRBD1 is untestable without DNA. The V gene's germline CDR1 is SGHTA and CDR2 FQGTGA. The CDR3 loop spans 14 amino acids. The CDR3: CASSSQGNNSPLHF.

The rearrangement joins TRBV3-1 to TRBJ2-1; checking the TCRdb D call of TRBD2 is not possible without DNA. The CDR3 is made up of 14 amino acids. CDR1 and CDR2 from the germline V gene are LGHDT and YNNKEL (reference sequence). The CDR3 protein is CASSLLAVYNEQFF.